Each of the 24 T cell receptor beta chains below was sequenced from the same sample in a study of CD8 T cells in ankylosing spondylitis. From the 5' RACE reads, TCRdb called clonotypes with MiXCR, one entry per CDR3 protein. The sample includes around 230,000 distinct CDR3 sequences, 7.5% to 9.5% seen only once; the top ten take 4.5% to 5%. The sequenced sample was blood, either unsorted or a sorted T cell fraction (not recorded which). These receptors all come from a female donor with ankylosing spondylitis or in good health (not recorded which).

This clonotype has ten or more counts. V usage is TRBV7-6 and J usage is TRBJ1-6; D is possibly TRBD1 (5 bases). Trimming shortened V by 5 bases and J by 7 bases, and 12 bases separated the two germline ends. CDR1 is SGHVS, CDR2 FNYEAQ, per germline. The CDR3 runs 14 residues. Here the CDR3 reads CASSAGTVNSPLHF. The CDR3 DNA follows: TGTGCCAGCAGCGCCGGGACTGTGAATTCACCCCTCCACTTT.

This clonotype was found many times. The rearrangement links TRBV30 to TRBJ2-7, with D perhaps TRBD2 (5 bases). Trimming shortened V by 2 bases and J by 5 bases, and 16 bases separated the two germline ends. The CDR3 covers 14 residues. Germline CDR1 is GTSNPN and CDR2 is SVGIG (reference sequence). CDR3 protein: CAWSSHRGFNEQYF. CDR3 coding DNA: TGTGCCTGGAGTTCCCACAGAGGGTTTAACGAGCAGTACTTC.

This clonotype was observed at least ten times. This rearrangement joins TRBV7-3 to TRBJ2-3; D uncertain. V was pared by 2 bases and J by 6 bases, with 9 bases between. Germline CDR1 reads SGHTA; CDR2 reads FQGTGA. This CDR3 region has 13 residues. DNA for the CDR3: TGTGCCAGCAGCTTAGAGAAAGGTGATACGCAGTATTTT. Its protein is CASSLEKGDTQYF.

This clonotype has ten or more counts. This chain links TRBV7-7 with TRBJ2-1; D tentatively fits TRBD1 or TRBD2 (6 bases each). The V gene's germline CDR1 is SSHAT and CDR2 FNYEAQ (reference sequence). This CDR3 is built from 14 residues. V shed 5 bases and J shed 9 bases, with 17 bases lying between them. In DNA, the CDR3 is TGTGCCAGCAGCGAGGGACTCCAGGGGCGTGAGCAGTTCTTC. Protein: CASSEGLQGREQFF.

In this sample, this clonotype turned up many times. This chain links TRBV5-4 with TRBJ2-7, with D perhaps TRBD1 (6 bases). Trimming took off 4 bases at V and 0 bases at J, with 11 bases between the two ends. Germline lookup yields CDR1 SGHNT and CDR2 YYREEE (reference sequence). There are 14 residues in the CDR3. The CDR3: CASSKPGHSYEQYF. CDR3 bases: TGTGCCAGCAGCAAACCGGGACACTCCTACGAGCAGTACTTC.

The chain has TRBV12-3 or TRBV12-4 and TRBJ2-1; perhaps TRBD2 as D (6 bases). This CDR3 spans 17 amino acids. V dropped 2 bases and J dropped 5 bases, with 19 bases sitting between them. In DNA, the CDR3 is TGTGCCAGCAGTTTATTGGTTGGGTGGACTACCAACAATGAGCAGTTCTTC. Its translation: CASSLLVGWTTNNEQFF.

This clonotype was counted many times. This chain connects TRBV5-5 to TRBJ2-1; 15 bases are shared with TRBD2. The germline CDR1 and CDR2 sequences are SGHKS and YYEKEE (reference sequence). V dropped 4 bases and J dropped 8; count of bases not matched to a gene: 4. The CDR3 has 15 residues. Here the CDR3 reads CASSTGLAGGYEQFF. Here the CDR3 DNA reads TGTGCCAGCAGCACGGGACTAGCGGGAGGCTATGAGCAGTTCTTC.

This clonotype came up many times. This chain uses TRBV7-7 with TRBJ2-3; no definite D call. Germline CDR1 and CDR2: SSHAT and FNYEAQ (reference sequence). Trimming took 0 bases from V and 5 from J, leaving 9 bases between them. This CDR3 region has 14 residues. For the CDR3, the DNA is TGTGCCAGCAGCTTAGCGGGGATGAGAGATACGCAGTATTTT. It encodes CASSLAGMRDTQYF.

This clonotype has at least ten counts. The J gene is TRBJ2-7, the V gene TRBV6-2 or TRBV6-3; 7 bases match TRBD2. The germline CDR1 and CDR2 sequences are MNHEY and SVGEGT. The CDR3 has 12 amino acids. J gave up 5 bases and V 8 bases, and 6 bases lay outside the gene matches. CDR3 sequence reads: CASGSSGNEQYF. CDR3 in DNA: TGTGCCAGCGGGTCTAGCGGAAACGAGCAGTACTTC.

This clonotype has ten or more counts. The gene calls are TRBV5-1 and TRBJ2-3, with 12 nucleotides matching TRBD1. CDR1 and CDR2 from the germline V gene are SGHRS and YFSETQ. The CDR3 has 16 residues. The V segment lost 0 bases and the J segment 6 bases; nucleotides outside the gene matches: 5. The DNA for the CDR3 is TGCGCCAGCAGCTTGGAAGGGACAGGGGGCCGGGATACGCAGTATTTT. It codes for CASSLEGTGGRDTQYF.

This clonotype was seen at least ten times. The DNA of the CDR3 is TGCAGTGCTAGAGATGAAAGTTCACCCCTCCACTTT. Protein product: CSARDESSPLHF. The rearrangement links TRBV20-1 to TRBJ1-6, with unresolved D. V was pared by 0 bases and J by 9 bases, with 6 bases between. The CDR3 loop spans 12 amino acids. The V gene's germline CDR1 is DFQATT and CDR2 SNEGSKA (reference sequence).

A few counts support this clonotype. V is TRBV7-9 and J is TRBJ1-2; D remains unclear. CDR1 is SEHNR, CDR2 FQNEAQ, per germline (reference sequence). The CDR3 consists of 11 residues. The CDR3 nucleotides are TGTGCAAGCGGCGGGGTCTATGGCTACACCTTC. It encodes CASGGVYGYTF.

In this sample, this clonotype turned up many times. DNA for the CDR3: TGTGCCAGCAGCCATCACGAGAAAGATAACAATGAGCAGTTCTTC. It specifies CASSHHEKDNNEQFF. This chain joins TRBV7-3 and TRBJ2-1; D unclear. Germline V gene lookup returns CDR1 SGHTA and CDR2 FQGTGA. The CDR3 contains 15 residues. With 5 bases removed from V and 5 bases from J, the gap between germline ends came to 16 bases.

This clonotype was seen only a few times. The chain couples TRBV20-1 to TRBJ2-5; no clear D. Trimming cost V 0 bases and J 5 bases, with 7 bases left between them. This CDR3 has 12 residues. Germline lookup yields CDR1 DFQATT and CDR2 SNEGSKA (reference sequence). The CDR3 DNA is TGCAGTGCTAGAGATCTGGTTGAGACCCAGTACTTC. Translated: CSARDLVETQYF.

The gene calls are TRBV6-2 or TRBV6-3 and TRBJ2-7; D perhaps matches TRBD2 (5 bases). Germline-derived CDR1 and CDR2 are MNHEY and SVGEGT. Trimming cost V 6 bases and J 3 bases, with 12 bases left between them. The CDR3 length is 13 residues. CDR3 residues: CASRDSSDYEQYF. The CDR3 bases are TGTGCCAGCAGGGACTCCTCTGACTACGAGCAGTACTTC.

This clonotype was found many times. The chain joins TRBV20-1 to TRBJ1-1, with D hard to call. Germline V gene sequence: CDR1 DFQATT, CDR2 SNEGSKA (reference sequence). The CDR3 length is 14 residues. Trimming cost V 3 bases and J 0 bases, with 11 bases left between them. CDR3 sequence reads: CSASRLVLNTEAFF. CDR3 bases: TGCAGTGCTAGTCGCCTGGTTCTGAACACTGAAGCTTTCTTT.

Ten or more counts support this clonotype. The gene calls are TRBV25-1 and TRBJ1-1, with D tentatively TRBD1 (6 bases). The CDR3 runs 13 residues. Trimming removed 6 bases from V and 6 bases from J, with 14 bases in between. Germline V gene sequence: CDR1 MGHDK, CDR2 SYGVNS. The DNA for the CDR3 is TGTGCCAGCAGCCTTACAGGGAGTTCTGAAGCTTTCTTT. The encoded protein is CASSLTGSSEAFF.

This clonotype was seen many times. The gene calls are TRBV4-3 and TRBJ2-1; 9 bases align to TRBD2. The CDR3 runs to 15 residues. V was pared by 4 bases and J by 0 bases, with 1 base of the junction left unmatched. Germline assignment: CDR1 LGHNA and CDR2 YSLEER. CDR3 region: CASSRLAASYNEQFF. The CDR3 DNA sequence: TGCGCCAGCAGCCGACTAGCGGCCTCCTACAATGAGCAGTTCTTC.

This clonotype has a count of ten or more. The CDR3: CASSEKGESYEQYF. CDR3 coding DNA: TGTGCCAGCAGTGAGAAAGGGGAGAGCTACGAGCAGTACTTC. V gene TRBV2 combines with J gene TRBJ2-7, with D perhaps TRBD1 or TRBD2 (5 bases each). V was pared by 3 bases and J by 3 bases, with 12 bases between. This CDR3 spans 14 amino acids. Germline CDR1 is SNHLY and CDR2 is FYNNEI.

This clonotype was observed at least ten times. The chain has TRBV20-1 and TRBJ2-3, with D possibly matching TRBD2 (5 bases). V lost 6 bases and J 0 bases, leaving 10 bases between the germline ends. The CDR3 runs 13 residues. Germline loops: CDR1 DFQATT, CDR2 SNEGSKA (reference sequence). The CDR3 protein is CSANGLSTDTQYF. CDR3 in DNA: TGCAGTGCAAATGGACTTAGCACAGATACGCAGTATTTT.

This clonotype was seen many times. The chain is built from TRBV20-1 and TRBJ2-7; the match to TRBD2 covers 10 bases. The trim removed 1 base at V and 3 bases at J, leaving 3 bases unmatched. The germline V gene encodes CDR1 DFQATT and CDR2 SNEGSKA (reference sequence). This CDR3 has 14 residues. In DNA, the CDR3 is TGCAGTGCTAGAGTTCCTAGCGGGAGCTACGAGCAGTACTTC. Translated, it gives CSARVPSGSYEQYF.

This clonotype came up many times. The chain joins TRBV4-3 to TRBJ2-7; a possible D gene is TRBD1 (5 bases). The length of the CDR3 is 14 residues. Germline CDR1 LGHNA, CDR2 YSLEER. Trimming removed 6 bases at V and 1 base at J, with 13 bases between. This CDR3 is CASRGAGMSYEQYF. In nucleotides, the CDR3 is TGCGCCAGCAGAGGGGCAGGGATGTCCTACGAGCAGTACTTC.

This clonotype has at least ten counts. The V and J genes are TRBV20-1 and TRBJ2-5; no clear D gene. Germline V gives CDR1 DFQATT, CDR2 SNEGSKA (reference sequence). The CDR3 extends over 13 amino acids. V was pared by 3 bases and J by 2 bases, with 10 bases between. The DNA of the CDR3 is TGCAGTGCTAGCCTGGACGGTCAAGAGACCCAGTACTTC. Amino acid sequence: CSASLDGQETQYF.

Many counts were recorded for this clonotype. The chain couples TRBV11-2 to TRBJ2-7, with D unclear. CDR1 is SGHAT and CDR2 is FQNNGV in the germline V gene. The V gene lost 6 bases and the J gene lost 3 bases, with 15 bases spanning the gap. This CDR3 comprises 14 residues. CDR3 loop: CASSQSRADYEQYF. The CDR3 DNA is TGTGCCAGCAGTCAAAGTCGCGCGGACTACGAGCAGTACTTC.